The TCR beta chain described here comes from a study of T-cell reconstitution after alpha-beta-depleted transplantation in children. It was with unique molecular identifiers that the TCRbeta library was prepared. TCRdb passed the PCR reads through MiXCR, listing each CDR3 protein once. The data hold around 200,000 distinct CDR3 sequences, with approximately 7% observed a single time. This clonotype was found many times. Sample: PBMCs from the stem cell graft donor, taken from the stem cell graft. The receptor comes from a human donor who donated a stem cell graft to a child with Wiskott-Aldrich syndrome.

CDR3 residues: CASSSGPLGGQPQHF. CDR3 nucleotide sequence: TGTGCCAGCAGCTCAGGACCGCTGGGAGGCCAGCCCCAGCATTTT. V and J are TRBV5-6 and TRBJ1-5; D is unclear. The germline V and J ends were trimmed by 3 bases and 7 bases, with 17 bases remaining between them. The CDR3 spans 15 residues. Germline assignment: CDR1 SGHDT and CDR2 YYEEEE. Variable domain in full (rest from reference TRBV5-6 and TRBJ1-5): DAGVTQSPTHLIKTRGQQVTLRCSPKSGHDTVSWYQQALGQGPQFIFQYYEEEERQRGNFPDRFSGHQFPNYSSELNVNALLLGDSALYLCASSSGPLGGQPQHFGDGTRLSIL.